Detailed here is one T cell receptor beta chain. This clone was counted once. The specificity of this receptor is unknown. Per-base qualities were not stored, and no clone one base away is much larger. The record originates from a study of somatic mutations in cytotoxic T cells in rheumatoid arthritis (dated 2017 in TCRdb). Regarding the complete study: Before any treatment started and right after they were diagnosed, patients gave peripheral blood samples (roughly 31 ml EDTA). Some T-cell populations stained with V beta antibodies were sorted by flow on a FACSAria II or Sony SH800 to nearly 100% purity, with sorted V beta1+ cells additionally subjected to TCRB sequencing. To characterize clonality, the study used TCRB deep sequencing while asking whether somatic mutations are carried by expanded CD8+ T-cell clones in newly diagnosed, untreated rheumatoid arthritis. TCRB deep sequencing was performed for approximately 60 rheumatoid arthritis patients and roughly 20 healthy controls. Median age was essentially the same in the patient group and the control group.

Ends trimmed: V by 6 bases, J by 6 bases; bases unmatched to a gene: 10. From cysteine to phenylalanine, the CDR3 is 14 amino acids long. The DNA shown is the 42-base CDR3, in frame from base 1. Via the germline V gene (reference sequence), CDR1 is MNHEY and CDR2 SMNVEV. Genomic DNA underwent TCRB CDR3 sequencing using the immunoSEQ assay. Under the source paper's analysis protocol: Only a few patient CD8+ clones larger than 1% matched published virus-specific TCRB sequences when compared against them. Nothing other than productive TCRB rearrangements was included in the analyses. A clone was defined by a unique TCRB CDR3 sequence, and clonality was computed as a productive clonality index based on Shannon entropy. The template counts of each clone relative to the total templates per sample were used to calculate repertoire overlap between two samples. A correlation with a Spearman r of around 0.6 was found between V-gene usage by flow cytometry and V-gene usage by TCRB sequencing. In its TCRdb copy, this immuneACCESS table keeps in-frame sequences only and misses some clones. Where compared with another copy, unresolved V genes explain less than half of these, and the others have no known cause. That table is the source of V, J and clone size, and D and trimming were worked out from the DNA. Here the sample has approximately 7,900 clones; 60% to 80% occur a single time. Clones ranked in the top ten supply around two fifths of the sample.

CD4+ and CD8+ cells were isolated by positive magnetic bead selection on an AutoMACS, and purity was checked by flow cytometry. Clonal expansions were first screened by flow cytometry with a TCR V beta antibody panel, then characterized by TCRB deep sequencing of sorted CD8+ fractions. Isolation of peripheral blood mononuclear cells was done through Ficoll-Paque PLUS density gradient separation. Using Nucleospin Tissue or Tissue XS kits, DNA was extracted from CD4-enriched, CD8-enriched or PBMC samples, with quantification by a Qubit 2.0 fluorometer. General findings and caveats noted by the study authors: The antigen targets of the expanded CD8+ clones were unknown, and absence from virus-specific databases did not rule out viral specificity. The slight underrepresentation of TRBV07 in patients was not corrected for multiple comparisons. CD8+ clonality increased with age in patients (Spearman r of about 0.49) but not in healthy controls. CD8+ T-cell clonality did not differ significantly between rheumatoid arthritis patients and age-matched healthy controls. In about an eighth of the 65 patients, more than 20% of CD8+ cells belonged to the largest CD8+ clone, while several identical CD8+ TCRB sequences were shared between blood and synovial fluid.

The chain couples TRBV27 to TRBJ2-7, with TRBD1 identical over 8 junction bases. Sequences were obtained from CD8+ T cells sorted from blood. The receptor's source is an adult with rheumatoid arthritis. For the CDR3, the sequence is CASRFGTGNGEQYF. The bases read TGTGCCAGCAGATTCGGGACAGGCAACGGCGAGCAGTACTTC.